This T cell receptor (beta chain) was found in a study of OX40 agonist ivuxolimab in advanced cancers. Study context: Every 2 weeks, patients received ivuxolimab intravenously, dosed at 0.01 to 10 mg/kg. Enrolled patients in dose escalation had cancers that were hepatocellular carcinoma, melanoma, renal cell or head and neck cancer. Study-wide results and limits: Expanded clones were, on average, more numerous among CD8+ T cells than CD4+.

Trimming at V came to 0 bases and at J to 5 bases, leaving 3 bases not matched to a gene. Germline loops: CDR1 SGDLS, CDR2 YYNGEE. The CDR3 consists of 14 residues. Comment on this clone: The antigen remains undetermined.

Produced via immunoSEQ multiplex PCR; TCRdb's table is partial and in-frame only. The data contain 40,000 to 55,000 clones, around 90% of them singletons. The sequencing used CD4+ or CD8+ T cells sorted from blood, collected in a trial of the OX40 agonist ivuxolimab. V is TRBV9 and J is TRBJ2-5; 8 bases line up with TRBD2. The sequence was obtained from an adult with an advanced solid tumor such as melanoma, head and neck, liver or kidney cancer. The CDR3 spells CASSVGTSRETQYF. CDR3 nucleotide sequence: TGTGCCAGCAGCGTAGGGACTAGCCGGGAGACCCAGTACTTC.